These 21 T cell receptor beta chains were all obtained from the same sample, sequenced in a study of blood T cell repertoires in COVID-19. Clones were sequenced by immunoSEQ multiplex PCR, and TCRdb holds only the in-frame ones, with some missing. This sample carries 180,000 or so clones, approximately 85% of them seen once, and the ten largest clones take more than 5.5%. The sequencing sample was made of PBMCs or T cells enriched from blood (not recorded which). The receptors shown here come from a man aged 40-55 years who had recovered from COVID-19.

The CDR3 DNA is TGTGCCAGCAGCTCCAGACAATACACAGATACGCAGTATTTT. Encoded protein: CASSSRQYTDTQYF. The chain is built from TRBV11-2 and TRBJ2-3; D is uncertain. The CDR3 contains 14 residues. Germline V lookup: CDR1 SGHAT, CDR2 FQNNGV. V dropped 4 bases and J dropped 2 bases, with 10 bases sitting between them.

In its sample, this clone was seen once. V usage is TRBV3-1 (or the pseudogene TRBV3-2) and J usage is TRBJ1-3; TRBD1 aligns across 8 bases. Germline CDR1 reads LGHDT; CDR2 reads YNNKEL (reference sequence). J was trimmed by 8 bases and V by 3 bases; bases with no gene match: 12. The CDR3 is 16 residues long. This CDR3 is CASSQSTGGRSDTIYF. CDR3 DNA sequence: TGTGCCAGCAGCCAGTCTACAGGGGGGAGATCAGACACCATATATTTT.

The rearrangement links TRBV14 to TRBJ1-1; no reliable D call. The CDR3 is 15 amino acids. CDR1 and CDR2 from the germline V gene are SGHDN and FVKESK. Trimming pared 3 bases from V and 6 bases from J, leaving 17 bases between. The chain's CDR3 is CASSHSMGVFSEAFF. The CDR3 nucleotides read TGTGCCAGCAGCCATTCCATGGGAGTCTTCTCTGAAGCTTTCTTT.

The J gene is TRBJ2-5, the V gene TRBV18; D gene ambiguous. V was trimmed by 3 bases and J by 2 bases, leaving 13 bases between them. The CDR3 sequence is 15 residues long. CDR1 and CDR2 from the germline V gene are KGHSH and LQKENI. CDR3 protein: CASSPSGVGQETQYF. CDR3 nucleotides: TGTGCCAGCTCACCTTCTGGAGTCGGTCAAGAGACCCAGTACTTC.

The rearrangement joins TRBV29-1 to TRBJ2-7; the D gene is possibly TRBD1 (5 bases). The CDR3 sequence is 12 residues long. Deletions cut 6 bases from V and 0 bases from J, with 9 bases between. The germline gives CDR1 SQVTM, CDR2 ANQGSEA. The CDR3 DNA reads TGCAGCGTGACAGCGAGCTCCTACGAGCAGTACTTC. The encoded protein is CSVTASSYEQYF.

The chain joins TRBV9 to TRBJ2-3; 10 nucleotides line up with TRBD2. The CDR3 covers 15 residues. Germline CDR1 reads SGDLS; CDR2 reads YYNGEE. Germline trimming cut 1 base from V and 6 bases from J; bases unmatched to any gene: 5. The CDR3 reads CASSVTSGIKDTQYF. CDR3 DNA: TGTGCCAGCAGCGTAACTAGCGGGATAAAGGATACGCAGTATTTT.

The rearrangement uses TRBV9 and TRBJ2-5, with TRBD2 identical over 11 bases. The V gene end was trimmed by 0 bases and the J gene end by 2 bases; junction bases not matched to a gene: 3. Germline lookup yields CDR1 SGDLS and CDR2 YYNGEE. The CDR3 totals 16 residues. CDR3 coding DNA: TGTGCCAGCAGCGTAGCTAGCGGGGGGTTTCAAGAGACCCAGTACTTC. It is translated as CASSVASGGFQETQYF.

The chain is built from TRBV6-5 and TRBJ2-5; D possibly corresponds to TRBD1 (6 bases). Germline V lookup: CDR1 MNHEY, CDR2 SVGAGI. V lost 5 bases to trimming and J lost 0 bases, with 13 bases between them. CDR3 size: 15 residues. The chain's CDR3 is CASSTAGTNQETQYF. For the CDR3, the DNA is TGTGCCAGCAGTACGGCCGGGACAAACCAAGAGACCCAGTACTTC.

The genes are TRBV2 and TRBJ1-1; 8 bases are a match to TRBD1. The CDR3 extends over 15 amino acids. V lost 6 bases to trimming and J lost 3 bases; unmatched junction nucleotides: 9. The germline gives CDR1 SNHLY, CDR2 FYNNEI. CDR3 residues: CASRDNYRGYTEAFF. The CDR3 DNA follows: TGTGCCAGCAGAGATAATTACAGGGGGTACACTGAAGCTTTCTTT.

The chain has TRBV28 and TRBJ2-2, with 8 positions matching TRBD1. This CDR3 is 17 amino acids long. The germline V gene has CDR1 MDHEN and CDR2 SYDVKM. The ends lost 3 bases at V and 7 bases at J; junction bases unmatched: 13. The CDR3 sequence: CASSFALAGGADGELFF. Here the CDR3 DNA reads TGTGCCAGCAGTTTCGCCCTGGCAGGGGGCGCGGACGGGGAGCTGTTTTTT.

This sequence joins TRBV2 and TRBJ1-3; TRBD1 is a possible D gene (6 bases). V lost 5 bases and J 0 bases, leaving 14 bases between the germline ends. The CDR3 loop spans 16 amino acids. The germline V gene encodes CDR1 SNHLY and CDR2 FYNNEI. CDR3 coding DNA: TGTGCCAGCAGTCACTTCACAGGGCCCTCTGGAAACACCATATATTTT. Protein: CASSHFTGPSGNTIYF.

The gene calls are TRBV19 and TRBJ1-6; 7 nucleotides align to TRBD1. Germline V gives CDR1 LNHDA, CDR2 SQIVND (reference sequence). CDR3 length: 15 amino acids. V was clipped by 8 bases and J by 4 bases; unmatched bases: 8. CDR3 region: CASEPGQKYNSPLHF. As DNA, the CDR3 is TGTGCCAGTGAACCGGGACAGAAATATAATTCACCCCTCCACTTT.

The gene calls are TRBV9 and TRBJ1-4; D might be TRBD1 (6 bases). The CDR3 extends over 15 amino acids. V dropped 5 bases and J dropped 8 bases, with 19 bases sitting between them. Germline CDR1 SGDLS, CDR2 YYNGEE. DNA of the CDR3: TGTGCCAGCAGTTCTACAGGGAGTGGGTCGGAAAAACTGTTTTTT. Translation: CASSSTGSGSEKLFF.

The chain is built from TRBV6-5 and TRBJ2-7; a weak D match, TRBD1 (6 bases). This CDR3 region has 14 residues. Trimming removed 4 bases from V and 0 bases from J, with 10 bases in between. CDR1 and CDR2 (germline): MNHEY, SVGAGI. Here the CDR3 DNA reads TGTGCCAGCAGTTCAACAGGGTTCTCCTACGAGCAGTACTTC. Residues: CASSSTGFSYEQYF.

The V and J genes are TRBV23-1 and TRBJ1-2; D call uncertain. TRBV23-1 is marked as an open reading frame, function uncertain. This CDR3 is built from 10 residues. V was trimmed by 7 bases and J by 8 bases, leaving 8 bases between them. CDR3 nucleotides: TGCGCCAGCATGCGCGAGGGCTACACCTTC. Translated: CASMREGYTF.

The chain employs TRBV10-3 and TRBJ2-1; 10 nucleotides align to TRBD2. The junction had 7 bases not matched to a gene; V was cut back by 3 bases and J by 5 bases. Germline-derived CDR1 and CDR2 are ENHRY and SYGVKD. The CDR3 is 16 amino acids. In nucleotides, the CDR3 is TGTGCCATCAGTGATCCTGACAGCGGGAGGGACAATGAGCAGTTCTTC. Translation gives CAISDPDSGRDNEQFF.

The chain carries TRBV9 and TRBJ2-6; D unclear. The V gene's germline CDR1 is SGDLS and CDR2 YYNGEE. CDR3 size: 14 residues. Trimming took 3 bases from V and 1 from J, leaving 5 bases between them. Here the CDR3 DNA reads TGTGCCAGCAGCGGTCTTTCTGGGGCCAACGTCCTGACTTTC. Protein product: CASSGLSGANVLTF.

The rearrangement uses TRBV10-2 and TRBJ1-1, with TRBD1 matching 9 bases. This CDR3 has 14 residues. Trimming cost V 4 bases and J 5 bases; bases outside gene matches: 5. Per germline, CDR1 WSHSY and CDR2 SAAADI. The CDR3 DNA follows: TGCGCCAGCAGTGCCGGGACAGGGAGGACTGAAGCTTTCTTT. Its translation: CASSAGTGRTEAFF.

This chain uses TRBV10-1 with TRBJ2-5; D is unclear. Germline CDR1 is WNHNN and CDR2 is SYGVQD (reference sequence). The CDR3 is 13 amino acids. V lost 5 bases to trimming and J lost 2 bases, with 9 bases between them. CDR3 nucleotide sequence: TGCGCCAGCAGTCAACAAATACAAGAGACCCAGTACTTC. Protein: CASSQQIQETQYF.

This chain joins TRBV19 and TRBJ1-3, with D uncertain. Looked up from germline, CDR1 is LNHDA and CDR2 is SQIVND (reference sequence). The CDR3 extends over 14 amino acids. V shed 1 base and J shed 8 bases, with 12 bases lying between them. The CDR3 nucleotides are TGTGCCAGTAGTATAGGTGCCTGGGGAGACACCATATATTTT. Its protein is CASSIGAWGDTIYF.

This clone was observed once. The chain combines TRBV28 with TRBJ1-1; D may be TRBD1 (5 bases). The CDR3 is made up of 15 amino acids. Germline lookup yields CDR1 MDHEN and CDR2 SYDVKM. Trimming left V 3 bases short and J 1 base short, with 12 bases between. The CDR3 here is CASSLSLGGNTEAFF. CDR3 in DNA: TGTGCCAGCAGTTTGTCATTGGGGGGGAACACTGAAGCTTTCTTT.